What follows are 4 T cell receptor beta chains derived from one specimen sequenced in a study of cytomegalovirus exposure and HLA in healthy donors. PCR involved 60 Vbeta and 13 Jbeta primers. Clones were read by immunoSEQ multiplex PCR, and TCRdb kept only the in-frame ones, dropping some. This table has some 200,000 clones, roughly 84% appearing once. The sequenced material came from PBMCs. These receptors came from a man aged 45-65 years in good health and CMV-seronegative.

The CDR3 is CATSSVQGETQYF. The CDR3 nucleotides read TGTGCCACCAGCAGCGTCCAGGGGGAGACCCAGTACTTC. The chain couples TRBV15 to TRBJ2-5; TRBD1 might be the D (6 bases). V lost 3 bases, J lost 5 bases, and 10 bases lay in between. Germline lookup yields CDR1 LNHNV and CDR2 YYDKDF (reference sequence). The CDR3 is made up of 13 amino acids.

This clone was seen once. The V gene is TRBV7-9, the J gene TRBJ1-4; tentatively, D is TRBD1 (5 bases). Between the trimmed V and J ends, which lost 5 bases and 8 bases, there was a span of 18 bases. The CDR3 is 15 amino acids. Germline CDR1 reads SEHNR; CDR2 reads FQNEAQ (reference sequence). The CDR3 loop reads CASSRIDSPGEKLFF. DNA for the CDR3: TGTGCCAGCAGCCGAATCGACAGCCCTGGGGAAAAACTGTTTTTT.

Concerning this clone: Additional DNA sequences in this sample encode the identical CDR3. The genes are TRBV25-1 and TRBJ2-3, with D possibly matching TRBD1 (5 bases). V was cut by 6 bases and J by 5 bases, with 9 bases left in between. The CDR3 covers 12 residues. Per germline, CDR1 MGHDK and CDR2 SYGVNS. For the CDR3, the DNA is TGTGCCAGCAGGACAACAGGAGATACGCAGTATTTT. Residues: CASRTTGDTQYF.

This chain joins TRBV5-1 and TRBJ1-4, with 7 nucleotides matching TRBD1. This CDR3 is built from 15 residues. Germline V gene data show CDR1 as SGHRS and CDR2 as YFSETQ. The junction had 8 bases not matched to a gene; V was cut back by 1 base and J by 8 bases. CDR3: CASSLTGAWEEKLFF. In nucleotides, the CDR3 is TGCGCCAGCAGCTTGACAGGGGCCTGGGAGGAAAAACTGTTTTTT. Filled out from reference TRBV5-1 and TRBJ1-4, the complete variable domain reads KAGVTQTPRYLIKTRGQQVTLSCSPISGHRSVSWYQQTPGQGLQFLFEYFSETQRNKGNFPGRFSGRQFSNSRSEMNVSTLELGDSALYLCASSLTGAWEEKLFFGSGTQLSVL.